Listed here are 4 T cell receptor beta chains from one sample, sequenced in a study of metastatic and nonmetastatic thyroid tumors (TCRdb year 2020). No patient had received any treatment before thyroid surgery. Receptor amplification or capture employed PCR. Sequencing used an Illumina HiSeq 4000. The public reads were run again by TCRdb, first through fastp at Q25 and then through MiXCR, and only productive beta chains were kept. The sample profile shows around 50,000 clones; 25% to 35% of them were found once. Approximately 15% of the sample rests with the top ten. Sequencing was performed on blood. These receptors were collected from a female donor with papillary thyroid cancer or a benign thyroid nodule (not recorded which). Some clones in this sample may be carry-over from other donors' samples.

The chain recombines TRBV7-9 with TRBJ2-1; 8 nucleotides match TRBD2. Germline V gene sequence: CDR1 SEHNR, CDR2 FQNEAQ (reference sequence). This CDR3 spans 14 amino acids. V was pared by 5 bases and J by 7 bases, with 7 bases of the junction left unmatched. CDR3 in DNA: TGTGCCAGCAGCATAGGAGCGGGAGAAAATGAGCAGTTCTTC. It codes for CASSIGAGENEQFF.

The chain's CDR3 is CASSPDRAYEQYF. The CDR3 DNA is TGTGCCAGCAGTCCCGACAGGGCCTACGAGCAGTACTTC. This chain joins TRBV12-3 or TRBV12-4 and TRBJ2-7; 7 positions match TRBD1. The V gene end was trimmed by 5 bases and the J gene end by 2 bases; junction bases not matched to a gene: 3. The CDR3 loop spans 13 amino acids.

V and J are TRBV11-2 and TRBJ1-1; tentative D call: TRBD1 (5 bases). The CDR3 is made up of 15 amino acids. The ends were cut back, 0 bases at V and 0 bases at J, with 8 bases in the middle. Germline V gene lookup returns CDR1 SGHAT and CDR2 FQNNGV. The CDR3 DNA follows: TGTGCCAGCAGCTTAGAGGGGGGACTGAACACTGAAGCTTTCTTT. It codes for CASSLEGGLNTEAFF.

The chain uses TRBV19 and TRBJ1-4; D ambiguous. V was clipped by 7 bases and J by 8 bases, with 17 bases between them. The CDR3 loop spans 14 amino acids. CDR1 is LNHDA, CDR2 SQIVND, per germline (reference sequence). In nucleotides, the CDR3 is TGTGCCAGTAAGGCGGCGGGAGGATTAGAAAAACTGTTTTTT. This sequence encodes CASKAAGGLEKLFF.